The clone carrying this T cell receptor beta chain was seen only once. This sample was taken from a study of cytomegalovirus exposure and HLA in healthy donors. V lost 0 bases and J 2 bases, leaving 8 bases between the germline ends. Germline CDR1 KGHSH, CDR2 LQKENI. The CDR3 runs to 14 residues. PCR primers comprised 60 Vbeta and 13 Jbeta primers. Here immunoSEQ multiplex PCR was the method, and the copy in TCRdb shows in-frame clones only, minus some. The sample lists 85,000 to 130,000 clones; 79% were seen once. This chain links TRBV18 with TRBJ2-7, with D perhaps TRBD2 (5 bases). Sequencing was performed on PBMCs. The origin of this receptor is a female donor in good health and CMV-seropositive. CDR3 bases: TGTGCCAGCTCACCACCTGGGCGGGCCTACGAGCAGTACTTC. Protein product: CASSPPGRAYEQYF.